What follows are 4 T cell receptor beta chains derived from one specimen sequenced in a study of vaccination effects on CD4 cells after COVID-19. The method was immunoSEQ multiplex PCR; TCRdb's version includes in-frame clones alone and lacks a portion of them. The sample contains tens of thousands of clones, roughly 73% of which appear only once. The antigens these receptors bind are not known. The culture ran for roughly 10 days before CD4+ T cells were isolated. All participants had two doses of either the BNT162b2 or mRNA-1273 vaccine. The sample here was CD4+ T cells from PBMCs cultured without peptide, taken after COVID-19 vaccination. Source of these receptors: a human donor who received a COVID-19 vaccine.

The chain has TRBV19 and TRBJ2-7, with TRBD1 as a possible D gene (6 bases). V lost 5 bases to trimming and J lost 0 bases, with 11 bases between them. This CDR3 has 14 amino acids. Looked up from germline, CDR1 is LNHDA and CDR2 is SQIVND (reference sequence). The CDR3 is CASSATGSSYEQYV. The CDR3 DNA sequence: TGTGCCAGTAGTGCAACAGGGAGCTCCTACGAGCAGTACGTC.

The CDR3 sequence: CATSGLQGWGYTF. CDR3 DNA: TGTGCCACCAGCGGACTACAGGGGTGGGGCTACACCTTC. The chain uses TRBV15 and TRBJ1-2; 7 nucleotides line up with TRBD1. Germline assignment: CDR1 LNHNV and CDR2 YYDKDF (reference sequence). The CDR3 consists of 13 residues. Germline trimming cut 5 bases from V and 8 bases from J; bases unmatched to any gene: 8.

The V and J genes are TRBV5-4 and TRBJ2-5; tentative D call: TRBD1 (6 bases). The CDR3 totals 15 residues. V shed 3 bases and J shed 0 bases, with 12 bases lying between them. Per the germline V gene, CDR1 is SGHNT and CDR2 is YYREEE (reference sequence). The CDR3 sequence is CASSYLDRYQETQYF. CDR3 coding DNA: TGTGCCAGCAGCTACCTAGACAGGTACCAAGAGACCCAGTACTTC. The whole variable domain, filled in from reference TRBV5-4 and TRBJ2-5, reads ETGVTQSPTHLIKTRGQQVTLRCSSQSGHNTVSWYQQALGQGPQFIFQYYREEENGRGNFPPRFSGLQFPNYSSELNVNALELDDSALYLCASSYLDRYQETQYFGPGTRLLVL.

A single count supports this clone. This chain links TRBV2 with TRBJ1-1; TRBD1 aligns across 7 bases. V lost 5 bases to trimming and J lost 5 bases; unmatched junction nucleotides: 2. Per germline, CDR1 SNHLY and CDR2 FYNNEI. The CDR3 runs 12 residues. The CDR3 coding sequence is TGTGCCAGCAGTACAGGGGTGACTGAAGCTTTCTTT. As protein: CASSTGVTEAFF.